Below, 25 T cell receptor beta chains from the same sample are listed, as sequenced in a study of a mutant IDH1 vaccine in newly diagnosed glioma. Here immunoSEQ multiplex PCR was the method, and the copy in TCRdb shows in-frame clones only, minus some. The data contain tens of thousands of clones, 80% of them singletons. These receptors have no identified antigens. Time point reported: week 11, during vaccination. The study gave 300 ug of mutant IDH1 20-mer peptide per vaccine dose, with topical imiquimod. The sequences come from PBMCs, collected from a glioma patient whose treatment included an IDH1 peptide vaccine. These TCRs come from a man in his fifties with glioma.

This chain links TRBV7-9 with TRBJ2-5; D may be TRBD2 (6 bases). Trimming removed 3 bases from V and 4 bases from J, with 12 bases in between. This CDR3 spans 14 amino acids. CDR1 SEHNR and CDR2 FQNEAQ come from the germline V gene (reference sequence). CDR3 sequence reads: CASSFGGTRETQYF. The CDR3, as DNA: TGTGCCAGCAGCTTCGGGGGAACGAGAGAGACCCAGTACTTC.

This chain uses TRBV4-3 with TRBJ1-5; unclear D gene. This CDR3 region has 15 residues. Germline CDR1 and CDR2: LGHNA and YSLEER. V lost 0 bases and J 2 bases, leaving 8 bases between the germline ends. The CDR3: CASSQDGLGNQPQHF. The CDR3 bases are TGCGCCAGCAGCCAAGATGGTCTGGGCAATCAGCCCCAGCATTTT.

This sequence joins TRBV7-9 and TRBJ1-2, with 9 bases lining up with TRBD1. The CDR3 contains 15 residues. J gave up 6 bases and V 5 bases, and 10 bases lay outside the gene matches. CDR1 and CDR2 from the germline V gene are SEHNR and FQNEAQ (reference sequence). CDR3 region: CASSRTQGASDGYTF. CDR3 nucleotides: TGTGCCAGCAGCCGCACACAGGGGGCGTCGGATGGCTACACCTTC.

V usage is TRBV5-5 and J usage is TRBJ1-2; D is unresolved. Trimming pared 4 bases from V and 0 bases from J, leaving 10 bases between. The CDR3 runs 14 residues. CDR1 is SGHKS, CDR2 YYEKEE, per germline (reference sequence). The CDR3 region has the DNA TGTGCCAGCAGCGTACCGGGCACTAACTATGGCTACACCTTC. Its translation is CASSVPGTNYGYTF.

This rearrangement joins TRBV29-1 to TRBJ2-7; 11 nucleotides agree with TRBD2. This CDR3 comprises 17 residues. Trimming at V came to 2 bases and at J to 3 bases, leaving 12 bases not matched to a gene. The germline V gene encodes CDR1 SQVTM and CDR2 ANQGSEA. CDR3 loop: CSVESFTSGSISYEQYF. CDR3 nucleotides: TGCAGCGTTGAAAGCTTTACTAGCGGGAGTATTAGCTACGAGCAGTACTTC.

The rearrangement links TRBV28 to TRBJ2-1, with 7 positions matching TRBD1. The CDR3 has 15 residues. The V gene end was trimmed by 6 bases and the J gene end by 1 base; junction bases not matched to a gene: 6. Looked up from germline, CDR1 is MDHEN and CDR2 is SYDVKM. This CDR3 is CASRGTDISYNEQFF. The DNA of the CDR3 is TGTGCCAGCAGGGGGACAGACATATCCTACAATGAGCAGTTCTTC. The full variable domain, completed using reference TRBV28 and TRBJ2-1, is DVKVTQSSRYLVKRTGEKVFLECVQDMDHENMFWYRQDPGLGLRLIYFSYDVKMKEKGDIPEGYSVSREKKERFSLILESASTNQTSMYLCASRGTDISYNEQFFGPGTRLTVL.

CDR3 in amino acids: CASSAQGVPNEKLFF. CDR3 nucleotide sequence: TGTGCCAGCAGTGCACAGGGAGTACCTAATGAAAAACTGTTTTTT. This rearrangement joins TRBV27 to TRBJ1-4; D might be TRBD1 (6 bases). Germline V gene data show CDR1 as MNHEY and CDR2 as SMNVEV (reference sequence). The CDR3 runs to 15 residues. Deletions cut 5 bases from V and 3 bases from J, with 13 bases between.

In DNA form, the CDR3 reads TGTGCCAGCAGCTCCGCAGGGCCTAATGAAAAACTGTTTTTT. As protein: CASSSAGPNEKLFF. V is TRBV7-9 and J is TRBJ1-4, with a tentative D call TRBD1 (5 bases). Germline V gene sequence: CDR1 SEHNR, CDR2 FQNEAQ (reference sequence). CDR3 length: 14 amino acids. V dropped 4 bases and J dropped 3 bases, with 9 bases sitting between them.

The rearrangement uses TRBV15 and TRBJ2-1, with 7 nucleotides matching TRBD2. Trimming took 2 bases from V and 5 from J; bases not matched to a gene: 3. Per germline, CDR1 LNHNV and CDR2 YYDKDF (reference sequence). The CDR3 length is 14 residues. The DNA for the CDR3 is TGTGCCACCAGCAGAAGCGGGACCAACAATGAGCAGTTCTTC. This translates into CATSRSGTNNEQFF.

The gene calls are TRBV14 and TRBJ1-4; D not certain. CDR3 length: 13 residues. Germline V gives CDR1 SGHDN, CDR2 FVKESK. The V end lost 0 bases, the J end lost 8 bases, and 7 bases lay between the germline ends. The CDR3 bases are TGTGCCAGCAGCCAAGACCTGGGGGAAAAACTGTTTTTT. It translates to CASSQDLGEKLFF.

This rearrangement joins TRBV11-3 to TRBJ2-7, with a possible D match to TRBD2 (6 bases). Trimming stripped 0 bases from V and 7 bases from J, with 10 bases between. CDR1 and CDR2 (germline): SGHNT, YENEEA. The CDR3 extends over 13 amino acids. The CDR3 here is CASSLDFAGEQYF. CDR3 coding DNA: TGTGCCAGCAGCTTAGACTTCGCGGGGGAGCAGTACTTC.

The rearrangement uses TRBV11-2 and TRBJ2-5; D is ambiguous. The CDR3 is made up of 14 amino acids. From germline, CDR1 is SGHAT and CDR2 FQNNGV. V dropped 5 bases and J dropped 2 bases, with 12 bases sitting between them. The CDR3: CASSRSRLQETQYF. In DNA form, the CDR3 reads TGTGCCAGCAGCAGGAGCCGGTTACAAGAGACCCAGTACTTC.

The chain has TRBV19 and TRBJ2-1; maybe TRBD2 (5 bases). The germline gives CDR1 LNHDA, CDR2 SQIVND (reference sequence). There are 16 residues in the CDR3. The germline V and J ends were trimmed by 5 bases and 4 bases, with 18 bases remaining between them. CDR3 sequence: CASSHQESGPYNEQFF. CDR3 DNA: TGTGCCAGTAGTCACCAAGAGAGCGGCCCATACAATGAGCAGTTCTTC. The variable domain in full, with the rest retrieved from reference TRBV19 and TRBJ2-1, is DGGITQSPKYLFRKEGQNVTLSCEQNLNHDAMYWYRQDPGQGLRLIYYSQIVNDFQKGDIAEGYSVSREKKESFPLTVTSAQKNPTAFYLCASSHQESGPYNEQFFGPGTRLTVL.

The CDR3 DNA reads as TGTGCCAGCAGCGGAGGACTAGCGGGATACAATGAGCAGTTCTTC. This encodes CASSGGLAGYNEQFF. V and J are TRBV9 and TRBJ2-1; 12 nucleotides align to TRBD2. With 3 bases clipped from V and 4 bases from J, the junction kept 2 bases outside the gene matches. This CDR3 region has 15 residues. Germline V CDR1 and CDR2: SGDLS, YYNGEE.

This chain connects TRBV25-1 to TRBJ1-6; D is uncertain. Trimming left V 4 bases short and J 10 bases short, with 11 bases between. The CDR3 runs 13 residues. The germline V gene has CDR1 MGHDK and CDR2 SYGVNS. For the CDR3, the DNA is TGTGCCAGCAGTGCACAGCGGGAGTCACCCCTCCACTTT. Amino acids: CASSAQRESPLHF.

This clone was detected only once. The genes are TRBV4-1 and TRBJ1-4, with D uncertain. The germline V gene encodes CDR1 MGHRA and CDR2 YSYEKL. With 0 bases removed from V and 13 bases from J, the gap between germline ends came to 9 bases. The CDR3 is made up of 12 amino acids. In nucleotides, the CDR3 is TGCGCCAGCAGCCAAGATACCCTCACACTGTTTTTT. Translated, it gives CASSQDTLTLFF.

The gene calls are TRBV19 and TRBJ2-2, with 7 bases lining up with TRBD1. The CDR3 is 15 residues long. The germline CDR1 and CDR2 sequences are LNHDA and SQIVND (reference sequence). V lost 5 bases and J lost 4; bases outside the gene matches: 7. CDR3 sequence reads: CASSPQTGPTGELFF. CDR3 nucleotide sequence: TGTGCCAGTAGTCCTCAGACAGGGCCCACCGGGGAGCTGTTTTTT.

This clone showed up just once. The J gene is TRBJ2-1, the V gene TRBV2; D not resolved. Trimming left V 0 bases short and J 9 bases short, with 9 bases between. CDR1 and CDR2 (germline): SNHLY, FYNNEI. The length of the CDR3 is 13 residues. CDR3 DNA: TGTGCCAGCAGTGAAGCCGTCCGAGGTGAGCAGTTCTTC. This gives the protein CASSEAVRGEQFF.

The rearrangement links TRBV11-2 to TRBJ1-2, with D possibly being TRBD1 (6 bases). V shed 6 bases and J shed 4 bases, with 21 bases lying between them. This CDR3 comprises 16 residues. CDR1 and CDR2 (germline): SGHAT, FQNNGV. CDR3 sequence: CASSSGGAPGSYGYTF. In DNA, the CDR3 is TGTGCCAGCAGTTCGGGGGGGGCTCCAGGGTCCTATGGCTACACCTTC.

The V gene is TRBV10-3, the J gene TRBJ1-5; D gene ambiguous. Looked up from germline, CDR1 is ENHRY and CDR2 is SYGVKD. V was trimmed by 3 bases and J by 0 bases, leaving 12 bases between them. This CDR3 has 16 residues. CDR3 amino acids: CAISEGRPYSNQPQHF. CDR3 nucleotides: TGTGCCATCAGTGAAGGACGGCCGTATAGCAATCAGCCCCAGCATTTT.

A remark on this clone: The sample carries other DNA sequences with the same CDR3. V is TRBV6-5 and J is TRBJ1-2; TRBD1 matches 10 bases. Per the germline V gene, CDR1 is MNHEY and CDR2 is SVGAGI. CDR3 size: 12 residues. Trimming removed 6 bases from V and 8 bases from J; junction bases left unmatched: 3. The CDR3 DNA sequence: TGTGCCAGCAGCCGGACAGGGGGAGGCTACACCTTC. It translates to CASSRTGGGYTF.

Only a few counts were recorded for this clone. This chain links TRBV11-2 with TRBJ1-1, with 7 nucleotides matching TRBD1. CDR1 is SGHAT and CDR2 is FQNNGV in the germline V gene. The length of the CDR3 is 14 residues. Trimming removed 5 bases from V and 1 base from J; junction bases left unmatched: 4. Written as DNA, the CDR3 is TGTGCCAGCAGCGCCGGACAGGCGAACACTGAAGCTTTCTTT. It codes for CASSAGQANTEAFF. The variable domain in full, with the rest retrieved from reference TRBV11-2 and TRBJ1-1, is EAGVAQSPRYKIIEKRQSVAFWCNPISGHATLYWYQQILGQGPKLLIQFQNNGVVDDSQLPKDRFSAERLKGVDSTLKIQPAKLEDSAVYLCASSAGQANTEAFFGQGTRLTVV.

V usage is TRBV2 and J usage is TRBJ1-3; no reliable D call. Between the trimmed V and J ends, which lost 8 bases and 4 bases, there was a span of 9 bases. CDR1 SNHLY and CDR2 FYNNEI come from the germline V gene. The CDR3 spans 12 residues. CDR3 amino acids: CASRQRGNTIYF. The CDR3 nucleotides are TGTGCCAGCCGCCAGAGAGGAAACACCATATATTTT.

The rearrangement links TRBV7-2 to TRBJ2-3, with 7 bases matching TRBD1. The CDR3 runs 14 residues. J gave up 6 bases and V 4 bases, and 7 bases lay outside the gene matches. The germline gives CDR1 SGHTA, CDR2 FQGNSA. CDR3 nucleotides: TGTGCCAGCAGCTCCGGGACAGCAGAGGATACGCAGTATTTT. It specifies CASSSGTAEDTQYF.

The V and J genes are TRBV7-3 and TRBJ1-1; the D gene is possibly TRBD1 (6 bases). V was clipped by 5 bases and J by 3 bases, with 10 bases between them. The CDR3 is 13 residues long. Germline V gene lookup returns CDR1 SGHTA and CDR2 FQGTGA. CDR3: CASSPKGDTEAFF. In nucleotides, the CDR3 is TGTGCCAGCAGCCCCAAGGGGGACACTGAAGCTTTCTTT.